What follows are 26 T cell receptor beta chains derived from one specimen sequenced in a study of T cell repertoires in cytomegalovirus infection. These receptors are not linked to any known antigen. One entry per CDR3 protein results from TCRdb running MiXCR on the reads. Here the sample spans around 310,000 distinct CDR3 sequences, 25% to 35% being singletons. The sequencing used cultured PBMCs, collected from culture after CMV antigen stimulation. These receptors all stem from a human donor in good health (CMV status not recorded). Some clones in this sample may be carry-over from other donors' samples.

This clonotype was found once. CDR3 region: CASSDDSGFGQPQHF. The CDR3 region has the DNA TGTGCCAGCAGTGATGATTCCGGGTTCGGGCAGCCCCAGCATTTT. V usage is TRBV2 and J usage is TRBJ1-5; no clear D. Germline values: CDR1 SNHLY, CDR2 FYNNEI. Trimming shortened V by 3 bases and J by 7 bases, and 16 bases separated the two germline ends. CDR3 size: 15 residues.

The sample holds a few counts of this clonotype. The chain employs TRBV25-1 and TRBJ1-2; possibly TRBD1 for D (6 bases). Germline V gives CDR1 MGHDK, CDR2 SYGVNS. Deletions cut 10 bases from V and 4 bases from J, with 19 bases between. The CDR3 spans 14 residues. CDR3 DNA sequence: TGTGCCACATCCGCGGAGGGCAGGGGCTATGGCTACACCTTC. Translation gives CATSAEGRGYGYTF.

Many counts were recorded for this clonotype. This chain connects TRBV9 to TRBJ2-5; tentative D call: TRBD1 (7 bases). In germline, CDR1 is SGDLS, CDR2 YYNGEE. There are 14 residues in the CDR3. Trimming took 0 bases from V and 4 from J, leaving 10 bases between them. CDR3 protein: CASSVGQGGETQYF. The CDR3 DNA is TGTGCCAGCAGCGTAGGACAGGGAGGAGAGACCCAGTACTTC.

The table lists this clonotype with a few counts. The rearrangement links TRBV5-4 to TRBJ1-4; 10 positions match TRBD1. V lost 7 bases and J lost 6; bases outside the gene matches: 6. The V gene's germline CDR1 is SGHNT and CDR2 YYREEE (reference sequence). CDR3 length equals 14 residues. The CDR3 is CASSRDRGDEKLFF. CDR3 DNA sequence: TGTGCCAGCTCCCGGGACAGGGGCGATGAAAAACTGTTTTTT.

The chain links TRBV7-2 to TRBJ1-5; D is uncertain. Germline CDR1 SGHTA, CDR2 FQGNSA. V was cut by 5 bases and J by 6 bases, with 8 bases left in between. The CDR3 totals 12 residues. CDR3 sequence: CASSRALQPQHF. CDR3 nucleotide sequence: TGTGCCAGCAGCCGCGCACTTCAGCCCCAGCATTTT.

V and J are TRBV3-1 and TRBJ2-1, with a tentative D call TRBD1 (6 bases). Trimming stripped 0 bases from V and 10 bases from J, with 10 bases between. There are 13 residues in the CDR3. CDR1 is LGHDT, CDR2 YNNKEL, per germline (reference sequence). Written as DNA, the CDR3 is TGTGCCAGCAGCCAAGACCCCCAGGGGGAGCAGTTCTTC. It is translated as CASSQDPQGEQFF.

The gene calls are TRBV12-5 and TRBJ2-1; TRBD2 matches 9 bases. Trimming removed 1 base from V and 9 bases from J; junction bases left unmatched: 4. This CDR3 has 14 amino acids. The germline V gene encodes CDR1 LGHNT and CDR2 FRNRAP. CDR3 DNA sequence: TGTGCTAGTGGTTTGGGGACTAGCGCAAGTGAGCAGTTCTTC. Residues: CASGLGTSASEQFF. Drawing the rest from reference TRBV12-5 and TRBJ2-1, the complete variable domain is DARVTQTPRHKVTEMGQEVTMRCQPILGHNTVFWYRQTMMQGLELLAYFRNRAPLDDSGMPKDRFSAEMPDATLATLKIQPSEPRDSAVYFCASGLGTSASEQFFGPGTRLTVL.

This clonotype was counted between two and nine times. This chain links TRBV12-3 or TRBV12-4 with TRBJ1-1; the match to TRBD1 covers 7 bases. Trimming took 3 bases from V and 10 from J; bases not matched to a gene: 8. The CDR3 spans 13 residues. The CDR3 nucleotides are TGTGCCAGCAGTTTGGGAGGGGGCGACGGAGCTTTCTTT. It yields the protein CASSLGGGDGAFF.

This clonotype was counted only a few times. The chain carries TRBV7-2 and TRBJ1-2, with a possible D match to TRBD1 (5 bases). CDR1 SGHTA and CDR2 FQGNSA come from the germline V gene. The CDR3 totals 13 residues. V lost 4 bases, J lost 8 bases, and 14 bases lay in between. The CDR3 sequence is CASSSQAGQGYTF. The CDR3 coding sequence is TGTGCCAGCAGCTCGCAAGCAGGGCAGGGCTACACCTTC.

The chain combines TRBV6-5 with TRBJ2-3; a weak D match, TRBD1 (5 bases). Germline V gene lookup returns CDR1 MNHEY and CDR2 SVGAGI. Trimming removed 2 bases from V and 3 bases from J, with 9 bases in between. The CDR3 extends over 14 amino acids. The CDR3 here is CASSYGAATDTQYF. DNA of the CDR3: TGTGCCAGCAGTTACGGGGCGGCTACAGATACGCAGTATTTT.

This clonotype was counted between two and nine times. The chain joins TRBV28 to TRBJ1-1, with TRBD1 identical over 8 bases. Germline V gives CDR1 MDHEN, CDR2 SYDVKM. The CDR3 has 15 residues. The ends lost 6 bases at V and 1 base at J; junction bases unmatched: 7. The CDR3 loop is CASRPRQGRNTEAFF. CDR3 bases: TGTGCCAGCAGGCCCAGACAGGGGAGGAACACTGAAGCTTTCTTT.

This clonotype was observed a single time. This chain links TRBV11-2 with TRBJ2-1; a weak D match, TRBD2 (6 bases). This CDR3 is built from 15 residues. Germline V gene data show CDR1 as SGHAT and CDR2 as FQNNGV. Trimming took off 6 bases at V and 4 bases at J, with 16 bases between the two ends. The CDR3 spells CASRNPGTSYNEQFF. CDR3 DNA: TGTGCCAGCAGAAACCCCGGGACTTCGTACAATGAGCAGTTCTTC.

This clonotype appeared a single time. V is TRBV29-1 and J is TRBJ2-3, with TRBD2 identical over 16 bases. V dropped 5 bases and J dropped 10; count of bases not matched to a gene: 6. The CDR3 is 14 residues long. Germline V gene lookup returns CDR1 SQVTM and CDR2 ANQGSEA. The CDR3 loop reads CSVQTGTSGRAQYF. CDR3 sequence (DNA): TGCAGCGTTCAAACCGGGACTAGCGGGAGGGCGCAGTATTTT.

This chain joins TRBV10-3 and TRBJ1-2; 8 bases map to TRBD1. CDR3 length: 14 residues. The J segment lost 11 bases and the V segment lost 0 bases, leaving 8 bases of the junction unmatched. Germline V CDR1 and CDR2: ENHRY, SYGVKD. The CDR3 region has the DNA TGTGCCATCAGTGAGTCCGGGACAGGAGCCTTTTACACCTTC. It translates to CAISESGTGAFYTF.

This clonotype was seen a few times. The rearrangement uses TRBV7-3 and TRBJ1-5; TRBD1 aligns across 11 bases. V lost 8 bases and J lost 7; bases outside the gene matches: 7. Looked up from germline, CDR1 is SGHTA and CDR2 is FQGTGA. The length of the CDR3 is 14 residues. The CDR3 sequence: CASRMGQGGQPQHF. CDR3 nucleotide sequence: TGTGCCAGCCGAATGGGACAGGGGGGACAGCCCCAGCATTTT.

This clonotype was picked up a small number of times. This rearrangement joins TRBV7-4 to TRBJ2-3, with D perhaps TRBD2 (7 bases). CDR1 is SGHVT and CDR2 is SQSDAQ in the germline V gene. Trimming shortened V by 7 bases and J by 6 bases, and 17 bases separated the two germline ends. This CDR3 spans 14 amino acids. The chain's CDR3 is CASTLQGGGDTQYF. The CDR3 coding sequence is TGTGCCAGCACCCTGCAGGGAGGGGGGGATACGCAGTATTTT.

The chain employs TRBV4-1 and TRBJ2-7; TRBD1 agrees at 9 bases. The V and J ends lost 4 bases and 8 bases, in that order; junction bases with no gene match: 9. Germline V lookup: CDR1 MGHRA, CDR2 YSYEKL. The CDR3 extends over 14 amino acids. Here the CDR3 reads CASSPGDRASKQYF. The DNA of the CDR3 is TGCGCCAGCAGCCCCGGGGACAGGGCTTCGAAGCAGTACTTC.

This rearrangement joins TRBV14 to TRBJ1-1; the D is unclear. Trimming removed 5 bases at V and 3 bases at J, with 10 bases between. Germline V lookup: CDR1 SGHDN, CDR2 FVKESK. The CDR3 contains 13 residues. The CDR3 region is CASSFRRDTEAFF. DNA for the CDR3: TGTGCCAGCAGCTTTCGGAGGGACACTGAAGCTTTCTTT.

Only a few counts were recorded for this clonotype. This chain joins TRBV7-2 and TRBJ2-7; no firm D call. The CDR3 spans 14 residues. The V end was cut by 2 bases, the J end by 0 bases, with 8 bases between. Germline assignment: CDR1 SGHTA and CDR2 FQGNSA. CDR3 in amino acids: CASSLTGPSYEQYF. DNA for the CDR3: TGTGCCAGCAGCTTAACCGGGCCCTCCTACGAGCAGTACTTC. Together with reference TRBV7-2 and TRBJ2-7, the CDR3 gives the full variable domain: GAGVSQSPSNKVTEKGKDVELRCDPISGHTALYWYRQSLGQGLEFLIYFQGNSAPDKSGLPSDRFSAERTGGSVSTLTIQRTQQEDSAVYLCASSLTGPSYEQYFGPGTRLTVT.

This clonotype was found a few times. V gene TRBV19 combines with J gene TRBJ2-5; D gene uncertain. This CDR3 region has 17 residues. V lost 3 bases to trimming and J lost 3 bases, with 20 bases between them. The germline V gene encodes CDR1 LNHDA and CDR2 SQIVND (reference sequence). The CDR3 is CASSIMGILDGEETQYF. CDR3 nucleotide sequence: TGTGCCAGTAGTATCATGGGGATTCTAGACGGAGAAGAGACCCAGTACTTC.

This clonotype was seen just once. This chain uses TRBV28 with TRBJ2-7, with TRBD1 matching over 9 bases. This CDR3 has 19 amino acids. J was trimmed by 0 bases and V by 6 bases; bases with no gene match: 18. Germline assignment: CDR1 MDHEN and CDR2 SYDVKM. Here the CDR3 DNA reads TGTGCCAGCAGGGGCACCCTGGGCTCCGGACAGGGGACCTCCTACGAGCAGTACTTC. It codes for CASRGTLGSGQGTSYEQYF.

This clonotype was detected only once. This chain connects TRBV15 to TRBJ1-6; 8 nucleotides match TRBD1. CDR1 LNHNV and CDR2 YYDKDF come from the germline V gene (reference sequence). The CDR3 contains 14 residues. V lost 4 bases to trimming and J lost 8 bases; unmatched junction nucleotides: 4. CDR3 DNA: TGTGCCACCAGCACCTTACAGGGGGATTCACCCCTCCACTTT. Its translation: CATSTLQGDSPLHF.

This clonotype was observed a few times. The J gene is TRBJ2-7, the V gene TRBV7-9; 9 bases fit TRBD1. CDR1 SEHNR and CDR2 FQNEAQ come from the germline V gene (reference sequence). The CDR3 is 14 residues long. V was clipped by 7 bases and J by 3 bases; unmatched bases: 7. For the CDR3, the DNA is TGTGCCAGCACCTCGGGGACAGGGAGCTACGAGCAGTACTTC. Amino acid sequence: CASTSGTGSYEQYF.

The chain joins TRBV6-8 to TRBJ2-1, with TRBD2 matching over 9 bases. Looked up from germline, CDR1 is MNHGY and CDR2 is SAAAGT. V lost 0 bases and J lost 10; bases outside the gene matches: 10. CDR3 length: 16 residues. CDR3 bases: TGTGCCAGCAGTTACTCTGCCAGCGGGGGGAATAAGGAGCAGTTCTTC. It codes for CASSYSASGGNKEQFF.

This clonotype appeared a few times. The germline gene is not matched at one end of the junction; a read error may be the cause. The chain has TRBV5-3 and TRBJ2-4; no clear D gene. TRBV5-3 is known as an ORF, though its function is uncertain. This CDR3 spans 11 amino acids. CDR3 loop: CASSLLGQQYF. CDR3 DNA: TGTGCCAGCAGCTTATTGGGTCAACAGTACTTC.

The gene calls are TRBV19 and TRBJ1-1; D gene uncertain. The ends were cut back, 10 bases at V and 4 bases at J, with 16 bases in the middle. Germline CDR1 is LNHDA and CDR2 is SQIVND (reference sequence). The CDR3 extends over 13 amino acids. CDR3 protein: CATTPSLRTEAFF. CDR3 nucleotide sequence: TGTGCCACTACCCCCTCCCTCCGCACTGAAGCTTTCTTT.